The TCR beta chain described here comes from a study of human T cells and chemical hapten exposure. Study information: The scalp of each patient received a weekly diphenylcyclopropenone dose for the full roughly 26-week study. Notes on the study in general: The study found that DPC sensitization did not change TCRs above 1 in 1000 frequency.

Authors' analysis steps: Around 97,000 TCRs per sample was the median, with a range of 23,224 to 690,600. TCRdb ran MiXCR on the RACE reads and lists one entry per CDR3 protein. TCRdb's processing, not the authors' own work, is the source of the V and J calls. In the table there are some 190,000 distinct CDR3 sequences, around 24% of which are singletons. The sample's time point: patch test 1, 2 weeks after DPC sensitization. Treatment in this sample: therapeutic diphenylcyclopropenone sensitization with weekly scalp DPC. The starting material, unfractionated whole blood, was used for total RNA extraction. There are a few counts of this clonotype. Its antigen remains unknown. Germline loops: CDR1 SQVTM, CDR2 ANQGSEA. The CDR3 loop spans 14 amino acids. V was pared by 3 bases and J by 2 bases, with 11 bases between.

The genes are TRBV29-1 and TRBJ2-1; D gene unclear. The sequenced sample was whole blood, obtained in connection with sensitization to the hapten diphenylcyclopropenone (DPC). The TCR sequence derives from a woman aged 45-60 years with alopecia areata. Some clones in this sample may be carry-over from other donors' samples. CDR3 nucleotides: TGCAGCGTTGACTTTTGGGGAACCTACAATGAGCAGTTCTTC. This codes for CSVDFWGTYNEQFF.